This is a list of T cell receptor beta chains from one sample in a study of blood T cell repertoires in COVID-19. Repertoires were generated with immunoSEQ multiplex PCR, while TCRdb's copy carries only in-frame clones and drops some. Of tens of thousands of clones in the sample, approximately 88% were seen once. The sequenced sample consisted of peripheral blood. These receptors came from a man between 45 and 60 years old with acute or convalescent COVID-19. The CDR3 runs from the conserved cysteine through the conserved F or W. A D gene is named only where the DNA matches it firmly. Clone size, where shown, is once, few, many, or a class for clones that have expanded.

J gene,D gene,clone size,V gene,CDR3 protein,CDR3 DNA
TRBJ2-5,NA,NA,TRBV11-2,CASSPIRGGQETQYF,TGTGCCAGCAGCCCCATTAGAGGGGGTCAAGAGACCCAGTACTTC
TRBJ2-2,NA,NA,TRBV4-1,CASSQDVRGNTGELFF,TGCGCCAGCAGCCAAGATGTAAGGGGGAACACCGGGGAGCTGTTTTTT
TRBJ2-7,TRBD1,NA,TRBV30,CAWEPGQHSYEQYF,TGTGCCTGGGAGCCGGGACAGCACTCCTACGAGCAGTACTTC
TRBJ1-4,NA,NA,TRBV25-1,CASTDTGREKLFF,TGTGCCAGCACGGACACTGGCCGGGAAAAACTGTTTTTT
TRBJ2-2,NA,NA,TRBV7-9,CASSPRANTGELFF,TGTGCCAGCAGCCCCCGGGCGAACACCGGGGAGCTGTTTTTT
TRBJ1-4,NA,few,TRBV15,CATSRQRGEKLFF,TGTGCCACCAGCAGACAGAGGGGGGAAAAACTGTTTTTT
TRBJ1-6,NA,NA,TRBV2,CASSVRGTYNSPLHF,TGTGCCAGCAGTGTCAGGGGAACCTATAATTCACCCCTCCACTTT
TRBJ1-1,NA,NA,TRBV21-1,CASGRDRGNTEAFF,TGTGCCAGCGGTCGAGACAGGGGGAACACTGAAGCTTTCTTT
TRBJ2-2,NA,NA,TRBV24-1,CATSDFGQLNTGELFF,TGTGCCACCAGTGATTTTGGACAGCTGAACACCGGGGAGCTGTTTTTT
TRBJ2-5,TRBD2,NA,TRBV7-8,CASSLVRGGAGETQYF,TGTGCCAGCAGCTTAGTCCGCGGGGGGGCAGGAGAGACCCAGTACTTC
TRBJ2-1,NA,NA,TRBV28,CASRVDSSYNEQFF,TGTGCCAGCAGGGTGGACAGTTCTTACAATGAGCAGTTCTTC
TRBJ2-1,TRBD2,NA,TRBV7-9,CASGRLAGGLDEQFF,TGTGCCAGCGGACGACTAGCGGGGGGGTTGGATGAGCAGTTCTTC
TRBJ1-2,NA,once,TRBV5-1,CASSLAGAVVYGYTF,TGCGCCAGCAGCTTGGCTGGGGCCGTAGTCTATGGCTACACCTTC
TRBJ2-7,NA,NA,TRBV24-1,CATSVRRDYEQYF,TGTGCCACCAGTGTTAGACGGGACTACGAGCAGTACTTC
TRBJ2-7,NA,NA,TRBV7-8,CASSLAGDYEQYF,TGTGCCAGCAGCTTAGCGGGAGACTACGAGCAGTACTTC